This T cell receptor (beta chain) was sequenced during a study of graft-versus-host responses after intestinal transplantation. Overall study: Each of the recipients got a multivisceral, liver-intestinal, or isolated intestinal transplant. Anti-thymocyte globulin served as induction for all recipients, who then took tacrolimus and steroids for 3 to 4 years.

As regards this clone: Its antigen is unknown.

Findings and caveats of the study: Peak circulating GvH clone levels tracked with early post-transplant HvG declines.

Sequencing used immunoSEQ multiplex PCR; TCRdb keeps in-frame clones, though not all of them. In the table there are more than 65,000 clones, less than 95% of which are singletons. The CDR3 has 12 residues. The V end was cut by 2 bases, the J end by 9 bases, with 10 bases between. Per the germline V gene, CDR1 is SGHDN and CDR2 is FVKESK. The sequences come from unstimulated CD8+ T cells sorted from spleen or lymph node cells, collected before intestinal transplant. V gene TRBV14 combines with J gene TRBJ1-1; D is possibly TRBD1 (5 bases). The receptor was derived from a human donor who received an intestinal transplant. CDR3 protein: CASSQKGPQAFF. The DNA for the CDR3 is TGTGCCAGCAGCCAAAAGGGGCCCCAAGCTTTCTTT.